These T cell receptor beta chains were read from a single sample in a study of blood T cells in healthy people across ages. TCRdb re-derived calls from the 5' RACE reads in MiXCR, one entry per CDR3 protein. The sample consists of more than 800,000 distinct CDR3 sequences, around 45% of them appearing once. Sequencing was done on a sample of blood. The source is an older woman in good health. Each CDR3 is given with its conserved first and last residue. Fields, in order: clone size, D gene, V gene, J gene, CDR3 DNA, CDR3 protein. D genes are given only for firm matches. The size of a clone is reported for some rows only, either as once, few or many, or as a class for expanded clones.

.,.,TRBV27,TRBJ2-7,TGTGCCAGCAGGTTTATTGGAAACGAGCAGTACTTC,CASRFIGNEQYF
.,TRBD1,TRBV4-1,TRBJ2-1,TGCGCCAGCAGCCAAGGAATTACAGGGGACGGTAGGAATGAGCAGTTCTTC,CASSQGITGDGRNEQFF
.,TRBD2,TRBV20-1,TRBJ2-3,TGCAGTGCTAGTGAAGGAACTAGCGGGAGAAAGCAGAGTACGCAGTATTTT,CSASEGTSGRKQSTQYF
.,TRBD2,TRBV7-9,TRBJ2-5,TGTGCCAGCAGCGGCAGACTAGCGGGGGACAATGAGCAGTACTTC,CASSGRLAGDNEQYF
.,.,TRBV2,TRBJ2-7,TGTGCCAGCAGTGAAGGGGTACAGATAAGCTCCTACGAGCAGTACTTC,CASSEGVQISSYEQYF
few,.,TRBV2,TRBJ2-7,TGTGCCAGCACTACGACGGGATCCTACGAGCAGTACTTC,CASTTTGSYEQYF
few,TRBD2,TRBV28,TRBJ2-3,TGTGCCAGTATCGAAGGGGGGCTAGCGGGGATCACAGATACGCAGTATTTT,CASIEGGLAGITDTQYF
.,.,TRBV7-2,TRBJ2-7,TGTGCCAGCAGCTTAAGGTCTCCCTCTACCTACGAGCAGTACTTC,CASSLRSPSTYEQYF
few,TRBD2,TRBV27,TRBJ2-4,TGTGCCAGCAGTTTATTGGGGAGGGGCGGGTTAGCCAAAAACATTCAGTACTTC,CASSLLGRGGLAKNIQYF
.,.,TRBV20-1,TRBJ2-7,TGCAGTGCTAGAGATCCGGACGGAGGGGGCGAGCAGTACTTC,CSARDPDGGGEQYF
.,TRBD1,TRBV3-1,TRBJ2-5,TGTGCCAGCAGCCAAGATTCAGGGGGTGAGCAGTACTTC,CASSQDSGGEQYF
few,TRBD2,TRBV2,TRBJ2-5,TGTGCCAGCAGTGGACTCTTCGGAGCGGGAGAAGAGACCCAGTACTTC,CASSGLFGAGEETQYF
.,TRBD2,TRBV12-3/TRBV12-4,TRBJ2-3,TGTGCCAGCATCCTACTAGCGGGGGGGGCAGATACGCAGTATTTT,CASILLAGGADTQYF
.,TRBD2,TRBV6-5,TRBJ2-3,TGTGCCAGCAGTTACTCGAGCACTCTGGCGGGAGGCACAGATACGCAGTATTTT,CASSYSSTLAGGTDTQYF
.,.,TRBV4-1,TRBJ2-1,TGCGCCAGCAGCCTGTTGAACAGCGGTACGCGCAGAGAGCAGTTCTTC,CASSLLNSGTRREQFF
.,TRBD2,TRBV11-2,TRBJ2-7,TGTGCCAGCAGCTTAAAGGCGCTAGCGGGAGATTTTGATCCATCCCACGAGCAGTACTTC,CASSLKALAGDFDPSHEQYF
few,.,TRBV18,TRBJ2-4,TGTGCCAGCTCACCAGCAACCGGCCTAGCCAAAAACATTCAGTACTTC,CASSPATGLAKNIQYF
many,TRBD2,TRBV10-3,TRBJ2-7,TGTGCCATCACCGAGAGTCGGACTAGCGTCTCCTACGAGCAGTACTTC,CAITESRTSVSYEQYF
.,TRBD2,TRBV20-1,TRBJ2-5,TGCAGTGCTAGAGATCTCGGGGGGATTTGGCGGGAGCAGTACTTC,CSARDLGGIWREQYF
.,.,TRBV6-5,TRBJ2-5,TGTGCCAGCAGTTACCAGGGGGGTCAAGAGACCCAGTACTTC,CASSYQGGQETQYF
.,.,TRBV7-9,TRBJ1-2,TGTGCCAGCAGCTTAATTGTGTCAGGTTGGCAGGGATATGGCTACACCTTC,CASSLIVSGWQGYGYTF
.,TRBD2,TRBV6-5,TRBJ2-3,TGTGCCAGCAGCTCATGGACTAGCGGGGGAGATACGCAGTATTTT,CASSSWTSGGDTQYF
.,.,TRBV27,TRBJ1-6,TGTGCCAGCAGGACCTCCTATAATTCACCCCTCCACTTT,CASRTSYNSPLHF
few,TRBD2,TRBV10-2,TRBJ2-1,TGCGCCAGCAGTGAGTTGGCTAGCGGCAACAATGAGCAGTTCTTC,CASSELASGNNEQFF
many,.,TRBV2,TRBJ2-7,TGTGCCAGCAGTGAGGGACGCACCTACGAGCAGTACTTC,CASSEGRTYEQYF
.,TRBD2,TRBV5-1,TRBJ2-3,TGCGCCAGCAGCTTGGGACTAGCGGGAGGGGCGCCAGATACGCAGTATTTT,CASSLGLAGGAPDTQYF
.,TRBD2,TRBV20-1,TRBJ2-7,TGCAGTGCCAGGTTATTAGCGGGGGTCTCCTACAATGAGCAGTACTTC,CSARLLAGVSYNEQYF
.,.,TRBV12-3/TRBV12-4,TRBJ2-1,TGTGCCAGCAGTTTTTTGGTGACTAGTACTATTTACAATGAGCAGTTCTTC,CASSFLVTSTIYNEQFF
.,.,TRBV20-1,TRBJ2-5,TGCAGTGCCGCAGGGGAGACAGCCCACCAAGAGACCCAGTACTTC,CSAAGETAHQETQYF
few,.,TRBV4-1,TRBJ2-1,TGCGCCAGCAGACACGTCGGACATAGCTCCTACAATGAGCAGTTCTTC,CASRHVGHSSYNEQFF
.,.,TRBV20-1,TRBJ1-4,TGCAGTGCCGAACCCGGGGCTGGTGAAAAACTGTTTTTT,CSAEPGAGEKLFF
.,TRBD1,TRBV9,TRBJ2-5,TGTGCCAGCAGCGTATCAGGGACAGTAGGGGAGACCCAGTACTTC,CASSVSGTVGETQYF
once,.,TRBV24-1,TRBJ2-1,TGTGCCACCAGTGCCCCGGCGGAGGGATACAATAAGCAGTTCTTC,CATSAPAEGYNKQFF
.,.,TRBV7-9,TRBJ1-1,TGTGCCAGCAGCTTAGCGGCGGGACGGGAGACTGAAGCTTTCTTT,CASSLAAGRETEAFF
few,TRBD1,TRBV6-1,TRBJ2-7,TGTGCCAGCAGTGCCCCCTGGACAGGGGAACTCTACGAGCAGTACTTC,CASSAPWTGELYEQYF
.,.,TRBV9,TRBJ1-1,TGTGCCAGCGCACAGGGCCCCAGCACTGAAGCTTTCTTT,CASAQGPSTEAFF
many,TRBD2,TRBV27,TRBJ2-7,TGTGCCAGCAGTAGATCGGGACTAGCTCTTAACTACGAGCAGTACTTC,CASSRSGLALNYEQYF
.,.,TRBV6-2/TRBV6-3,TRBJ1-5,TGTGCCAGCAGTTACAGCCAGGCCGGAAATCAGCCCCAGCATTTT,CASSYSQAGNQPQHF
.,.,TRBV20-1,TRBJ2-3,TGCAGTGCTCCAACCCGGCCCTTAGCTTCAGATACGCAGTATTTT,CSAPTRPLASDTQYF